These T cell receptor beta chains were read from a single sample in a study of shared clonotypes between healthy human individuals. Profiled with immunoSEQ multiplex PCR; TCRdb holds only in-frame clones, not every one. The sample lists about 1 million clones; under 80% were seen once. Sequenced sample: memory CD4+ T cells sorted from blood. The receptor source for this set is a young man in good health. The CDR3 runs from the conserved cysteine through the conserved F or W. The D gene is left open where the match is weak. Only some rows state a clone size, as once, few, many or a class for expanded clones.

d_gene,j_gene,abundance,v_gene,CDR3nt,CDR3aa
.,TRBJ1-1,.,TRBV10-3,TGTGCCATCAGCTGGGACGGGATCACTGAAGCTTTCTTT,CAISWDGITEAFF
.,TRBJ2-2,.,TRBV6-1,TGTGCCGTACAGACAGAACGCTATAAAACCGGGGAGCTGTTTTTT,CAVQTERYKTGELFF
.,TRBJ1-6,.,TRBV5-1,TGCGCCAGCAGCTTGGTCTCTGGCAAGGGGGACTCACCCCTCCACTTT,CASSLVSGKGDSPLHF
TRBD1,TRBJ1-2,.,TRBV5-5,TGTGCCAGCAGCGGCCGGACAGGACCCTCGGACGGCTACACCTTC,CASSGRTGPSDGYTF
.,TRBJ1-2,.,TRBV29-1,TGCAGCGTTGGGGGGCCTCAAGAGGGCTACACCTTC,CSVGGPQEGYTF
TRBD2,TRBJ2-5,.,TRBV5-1,TGCGCCAGCCTTCCTAGCGGGAGCGGCTCTCCAGGGACCCAGTACTTC,CASLPSGSGSPGTQYF
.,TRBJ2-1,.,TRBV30,TGTGCCTGGAGTCCGTGGAGCTCCTACAATGAGCAGTTCTTC,CAWSPWSSYNEQFF
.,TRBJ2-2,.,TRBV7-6,TGTGCCAGCGCAAATCTCCCAACCGGGGAGCTGTTTTTT,CASANLPTGELFF
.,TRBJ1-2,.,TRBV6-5,TGTGCCAGCAGTTACTCGAGTACGAGGGGGAACTATGGCTACACCTTC,CASSYSSTRGNYGYTF
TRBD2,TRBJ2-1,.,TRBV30,TGTGCCCGGAGCCGAAGCGGGGGGAACGACAATGAGCAGTTCTTC,CARSRSGGNDNEQFF
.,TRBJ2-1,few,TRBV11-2,TGTGCCAGCAGTACAATCACTTGGACTCAATTGGATGAGCAGTTCTTC,CASSTITWTQLDEQFF
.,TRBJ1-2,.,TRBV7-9,TGTGCCAGCAGCACAAGACAGAACTATGGCTACACCTTC,CASSTRQNYGYTF
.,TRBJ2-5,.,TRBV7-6,TGTGCCAGCAGACTATTGGCTACACAAGAGACCCAGTACTTC,CASRLLATQETQYF
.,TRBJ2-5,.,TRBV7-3,TGTGCCAGCAGCTTAGGGGCGGGGGCGTTCGAGACCCAGTACTTC,CASSLGAGAFETQYF
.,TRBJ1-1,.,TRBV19,TGTGCCAGTAGTATGTGGGTCGGAACTGAAGCTTTCTTT,CASSMWVGTEAFF
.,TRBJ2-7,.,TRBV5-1,TGCGCCAGCAGGAAGGGTGCGGGGGCTGGATGGAGCGAGCAGTACTTC,CASRKGAGAGWSEQYF
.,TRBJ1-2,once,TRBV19,TGTGCCAGTAGTAATACGTACAACACGGGCGACTATGGCTACACCTTC,CASSNTYNTGDYGYTF
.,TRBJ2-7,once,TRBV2,TGTGCCAGCAGCCGGCTGGCCTACGAGCAGTACTTC,CASSRLAYEQYF
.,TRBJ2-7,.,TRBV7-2,TGTGCCAGCAGCTCCCCCCCAGAAACCTACGAGCAGTACTTC,CASSSPPETYEQYF
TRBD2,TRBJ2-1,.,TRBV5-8,TGTGCCAGCAGCCCCGGGGGTAGCGGGTTTTTTGTCAATGAGCAGTTCTTC,CASSPGGSGFFVNEQFF
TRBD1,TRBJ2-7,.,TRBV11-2,TGTGCCAGCAGACTCCCCGGGACAGGGGTCCACGAGCAGTACTTC,CASRLPGTGVHEQYF
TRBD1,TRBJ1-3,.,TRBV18,TGTGCCAGCTCACCACCTGCAGGGGGCCGTGGAAACACCATATATTTT,CASSPPAGGRGNTIYF
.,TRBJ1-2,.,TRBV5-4,TGTGCCAGCAGCTTGGAGGCACCTTATGGCTACACCTTC,CASSLEAPYGYTF
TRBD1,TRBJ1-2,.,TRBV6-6,TGTGCCACGGACCTCGGGACAGCTAACTATGGCTACACCTTC,CATDLGTANYGYTF
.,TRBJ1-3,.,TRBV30,TGTGCCTGGAGTAGTGCCATGAAGGGATACACCATATATTTT,CAWSSAMKGYTIYF
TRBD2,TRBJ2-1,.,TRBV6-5,TGTGCCAGCATTCCGGGGGGGAACTACAATGAGCAGTTCTTC,CASIPGGNYNEQFF
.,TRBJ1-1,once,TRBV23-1,TGCGCCAGCAGTCAATCTGTTACGATGAACACTGAAGCTTTCTTT,CASSQSVTMNTEAFF
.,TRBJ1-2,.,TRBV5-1,TGCGCCAGCAGCTTGGAAACAGGGAACTATGGCTACACCTTC,CASSLETGNYGYTF
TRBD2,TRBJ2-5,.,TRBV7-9,TGTGCCAGCAGCTTAGCGGCTAGCGGGAGGACCTACCAAGAGACCCAGTACTTC,CASSLAASGRTYQETQYF
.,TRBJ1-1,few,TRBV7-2,TGTGCCAGCAGCTTTACCTACTTGGGGAACACTGAAGCTTTCTTT,CASSFTYLGNTEAFF
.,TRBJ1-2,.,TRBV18,TGTGCCAGCTCACCGCCGTTACTCTATGGCTACACCTTC,CASSPPLLYGYTF
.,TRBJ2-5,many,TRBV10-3,TGTGCCATCAGTGAGTCGGTAGAGACCCAGTACTTC,CAISESVETQYF
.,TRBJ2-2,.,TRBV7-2,TGTGCCAGCACCGAAAGGGGAACCCTGAACACCGGGGAGCTGTTTTTT,CASTERGTLNTGELFF
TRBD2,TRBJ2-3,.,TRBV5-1,TGCGCCAGCAGCTTGAGTCCTAGCGGGTCGACAGATACGCAGTATTTT,CASSLSPSGSTDTQYF
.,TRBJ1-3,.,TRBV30,TGTGCCTGGAGTCTTTGGGGGGACACCATATATTTT,CAWSLWGDTIYF
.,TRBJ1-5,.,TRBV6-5,TGTGCCAGCAGTTATCAGAGGCAGCCCCAGCATTTT,CASSYQRQPQHF
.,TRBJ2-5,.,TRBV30,TGTGCCTGGAGTGTATTGGGAGAGACCCAGTACTTC,CAWSVLGETQYF
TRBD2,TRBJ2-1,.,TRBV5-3,TGTGCCAGAAGCTTGAAGGGAGGGGCCTACAATGAGCAGTTCTTC,CARSLKGGAYNEQFF